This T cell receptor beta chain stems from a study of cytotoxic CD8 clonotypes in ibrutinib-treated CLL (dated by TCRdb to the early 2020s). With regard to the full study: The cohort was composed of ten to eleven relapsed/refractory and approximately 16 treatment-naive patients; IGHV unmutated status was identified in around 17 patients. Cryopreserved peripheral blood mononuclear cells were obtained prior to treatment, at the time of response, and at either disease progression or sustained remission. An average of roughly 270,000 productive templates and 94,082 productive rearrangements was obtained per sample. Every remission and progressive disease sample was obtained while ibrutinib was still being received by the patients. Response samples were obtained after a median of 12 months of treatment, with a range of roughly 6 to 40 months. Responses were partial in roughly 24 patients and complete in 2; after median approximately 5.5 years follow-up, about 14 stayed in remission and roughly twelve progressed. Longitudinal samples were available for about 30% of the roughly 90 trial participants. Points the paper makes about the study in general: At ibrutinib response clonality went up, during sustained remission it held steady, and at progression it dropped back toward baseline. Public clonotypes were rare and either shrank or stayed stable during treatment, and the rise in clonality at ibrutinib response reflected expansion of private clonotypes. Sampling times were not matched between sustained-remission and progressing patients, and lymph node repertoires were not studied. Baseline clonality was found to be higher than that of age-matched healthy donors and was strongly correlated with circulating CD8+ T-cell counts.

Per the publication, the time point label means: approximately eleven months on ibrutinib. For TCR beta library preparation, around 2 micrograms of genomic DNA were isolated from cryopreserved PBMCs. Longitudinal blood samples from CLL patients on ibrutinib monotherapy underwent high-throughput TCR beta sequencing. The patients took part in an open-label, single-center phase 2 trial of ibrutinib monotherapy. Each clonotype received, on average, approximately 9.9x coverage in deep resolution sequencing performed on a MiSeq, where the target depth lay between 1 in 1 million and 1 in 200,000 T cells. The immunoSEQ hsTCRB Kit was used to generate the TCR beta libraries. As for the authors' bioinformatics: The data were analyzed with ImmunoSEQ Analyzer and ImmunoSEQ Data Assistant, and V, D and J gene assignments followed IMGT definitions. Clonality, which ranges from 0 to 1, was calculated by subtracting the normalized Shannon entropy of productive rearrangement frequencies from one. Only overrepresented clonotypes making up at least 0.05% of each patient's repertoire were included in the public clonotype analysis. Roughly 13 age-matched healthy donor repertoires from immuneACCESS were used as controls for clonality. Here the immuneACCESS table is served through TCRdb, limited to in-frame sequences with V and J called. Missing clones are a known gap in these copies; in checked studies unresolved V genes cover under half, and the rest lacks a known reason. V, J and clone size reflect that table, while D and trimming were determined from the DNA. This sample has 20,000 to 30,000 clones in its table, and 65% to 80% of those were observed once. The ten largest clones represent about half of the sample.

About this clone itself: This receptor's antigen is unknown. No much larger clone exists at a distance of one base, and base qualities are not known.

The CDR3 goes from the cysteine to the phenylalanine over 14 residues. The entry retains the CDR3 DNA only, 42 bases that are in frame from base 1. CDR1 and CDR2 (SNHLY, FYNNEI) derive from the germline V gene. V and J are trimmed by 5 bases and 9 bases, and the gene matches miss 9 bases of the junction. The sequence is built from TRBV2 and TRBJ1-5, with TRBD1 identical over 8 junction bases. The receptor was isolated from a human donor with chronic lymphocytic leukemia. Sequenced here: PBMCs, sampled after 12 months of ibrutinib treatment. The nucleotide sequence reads TGTGCCAGCAGTTTTCGACAGGGGAAAGGGCCCCAGCATTTT. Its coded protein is CASSFRQGKGPQHF. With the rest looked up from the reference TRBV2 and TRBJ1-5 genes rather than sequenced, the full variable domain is EPEVTQTPSHQVTQMGQEVILRCVPISNHLYFYWYRQILGQKVEFLVSFYNNEISEKSEIFDDQFSVERPDGSNFTLKIRSTKLEDSAMYFCASSFRQGKGPQHFGDGTRLSIL.